This T cell receptor (beta chain) was observed in a study of T cells in tuberculosis (dated by TCRdb to the late 2010s). Regarding the study in general: To characterize T cells specific for the mycobacterial lipid antigen glucose monomycolate (GMM), the study used CD1B tetramers together with high-throughput TCR immunosequencing. IGRA-negative adolescents, IGRA-positive adolescents with latent tuberculosis and adults with active tuberculosis, more than 9 per group, were compared in a South African clinical cohort. What the work shows at the level of the full study, not this receptor alone: Compared with IGRA-negative controls, TCR-alpha repertoires from active tuberculosis had smaller mean NN-distances to GMM-specific TCRs, which suggests clonal expansion of these TCRs. Clinical samples were chosen by availability of cryopreserved specimens, and active tuberculosis cases were adults while controls were adolescents. The smaller NN-distances in active tuberculosis patients were driven in part by shorter CDR3-alpha lengths, while the difference seen for TCR-beta was not statistically significant. Using GEM motif frequencies, a classifier achieved 60% to 70% accuracy, whereas a classifier built on the diverse GMM-specific repertoire got to 87% accuracy (AUROC 0.90).

Notes on this clone: Which antigen it targets is not known. No qualities accompany the bases; no much larger clone lies one base away.

The immunoSEQ multiplex PCR assay was used to generate TCR libraries, with TCR-beta and/or TCR-alpha/delta assays applied to each sample. Amplified TCR libraries were sequenced on the Illumina high-throughput platform. From the authors' description of their analysis: Clustering and dimensionality reduction relied on pairwise TCRdist distances among GMM-specific receptors from T cells that were either sorted ex vivo or expanded in vitro. Each clinical repertoire was scored by mean NN-distance, the average TCRdist to the nearest 10% of tetramer-positive reference sequences. GEM TCR motif frequency was calculated as the fraction of unique TCRs that matched known GEM sequences in V/J usage and CDR3 length. Active tuberculosis was classified by linear discriminant analysis with leave-one-out cross-validation, implemented in scikit-learn. This is the immuneACCESS table as TCRdb keeps it, with only in-frame sequences that have V and J called. A part of the clones is gone; compared with another copy, unresolved V genes explain less than half, and the rest is unexplained. V, J and clone size were drawn from that table, and D and trimming were deduced from the DNA. This sample has over 35,000 clones in its table, and 95% of those were observed once. Of the sample, 3% to 4% falls within the top ten clones.

The CDR3 sequence holds 16 residues, the cysteine and phenylalanine included. The only DNA kept is the CDR3, 48 bases in frame from the first base. After removal of 5 bases from V and 0 bases from J, the junction retains 6 bases not matched to a gene. According to the germline V gene, CDR1 reads SGHAT and CDR2 reads FQNNGV. At study entry, a tuberculin skin test and the QuantiFERON-TB GOLD In-Tube IGRA were used to screen adolescents for latent tuberculosis infection. Unsorted cryopreserved PBMC were immunosequenced, covering on average about 96,000 T cells per clinical donor. Eleven high schools in the Worcester region of the Western Cape, South Africa, served as enrollment sites for adolescents aged 12 to 18 years. About 10 M. tuberculosis-infected adolescents and some ten uninfected adolescents were selected, with the two groups matched for age and sex. PBMC from adolescents were isolated by density centrifugation from freshly drawn heparinized blood and were then cryopreserved.

The source of this sequence is a donor between 10 and 35 years old with latent tuberculosis or without tuberculosis infection. Material for sequencing was PBMCs. The chain joins TRBV11-2 to TRBJ1-3; the junction holds 8 bases that match TRBD1. The sequence in DNA is TGTGCCAGCAGCCAACCCGGGACAGGCTCTGGAAACACCATATATTTT. Its protein reads: CASSQPGTGSGNTIYF.